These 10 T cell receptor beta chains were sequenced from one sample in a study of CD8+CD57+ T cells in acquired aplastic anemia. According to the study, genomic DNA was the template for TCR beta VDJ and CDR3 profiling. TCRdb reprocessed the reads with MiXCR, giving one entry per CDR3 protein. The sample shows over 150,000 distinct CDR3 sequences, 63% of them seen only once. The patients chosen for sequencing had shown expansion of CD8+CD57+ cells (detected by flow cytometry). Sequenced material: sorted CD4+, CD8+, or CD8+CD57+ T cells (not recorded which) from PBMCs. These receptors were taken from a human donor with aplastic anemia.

The CDR3: CASSVGGVGAQETQYF. In DNA, the CDR3 is TGTGCCAGCAGCGTAGGGGGCGTTGGAGCCCAAGAGACCCAGTACTTC. The chain joins TRBV9 to TRBJ2-5, with D possibly TRBD1 on 5 matching bases. The CDR3 is 16 amino acids. Trimming removed 0 bases from V and 1 base from J, with 13 bases in between. CDR1 and CDR2 (germline): SGDLS, YYNGEE.

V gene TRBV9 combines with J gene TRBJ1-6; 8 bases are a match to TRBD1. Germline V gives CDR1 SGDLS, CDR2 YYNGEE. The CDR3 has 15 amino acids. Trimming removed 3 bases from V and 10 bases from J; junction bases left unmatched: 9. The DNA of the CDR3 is TGTGCCAGCAGCGCGAGAACAGGGGGAGGGTCACCCCTCCACTTT. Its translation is CASSARTGGGSPLHF.

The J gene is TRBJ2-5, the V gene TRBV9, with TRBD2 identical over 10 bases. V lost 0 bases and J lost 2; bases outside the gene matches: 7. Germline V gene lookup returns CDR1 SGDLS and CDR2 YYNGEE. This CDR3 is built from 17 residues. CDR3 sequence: CASSVEALLAGQETQYF. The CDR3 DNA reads TGTGCCAGCAGCGTAGAAGCGCTACTAGCGGGGCAAGAGACCCAGTACTTC.

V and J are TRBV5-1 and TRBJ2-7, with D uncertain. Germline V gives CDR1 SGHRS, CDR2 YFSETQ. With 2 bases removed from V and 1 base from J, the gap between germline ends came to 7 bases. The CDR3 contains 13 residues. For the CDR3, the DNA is TGCGCCAGCAGCTTAACTCCATCCTACGAGCAGTACTTC. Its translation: CASSLTPSYEQYF.

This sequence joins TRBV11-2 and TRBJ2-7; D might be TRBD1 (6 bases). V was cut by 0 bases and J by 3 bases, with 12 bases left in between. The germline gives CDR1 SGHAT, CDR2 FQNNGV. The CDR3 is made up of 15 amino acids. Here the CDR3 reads CASSLERTGHYEQYF. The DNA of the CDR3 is TGTGCCAGCAGCTTAGAAAGAACAGGGCACTACGAGCAGTACTTC.

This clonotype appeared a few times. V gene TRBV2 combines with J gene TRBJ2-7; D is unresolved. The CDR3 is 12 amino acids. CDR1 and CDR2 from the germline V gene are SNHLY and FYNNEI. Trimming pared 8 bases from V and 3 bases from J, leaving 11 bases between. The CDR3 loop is CASGRGDYEQYF. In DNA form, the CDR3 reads TGTGCCAGCGGGCGAGGAGACTACGAGCAGTACTTC.

The CDR3 sequence: CASSVAGGPDTQYF. The CDR3, as DNA: TGTGCCAGCAGTGTTGCGGGGGGTCCAGATACGCAGTATTTT. The V and J genes are TRBV2 and TRBJ2-3, with 8 bases matching TRBD2. Trimming removed 4 bases from V and 4 bases from J; junction bases left unmatched: 4. Germline V lookup: CDR1 SNHLY, CDR2 FYNNEI. CDR3 length: 14 amino acids.

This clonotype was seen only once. In nucleotides, the CDR3 is TGTGCCACTTCCCGGACAGGGAGGGTCGAGCAGTACTTC. Its translation: CATSRTGRVEQYF. The chain has TRBV19 and TRBJ2-7; D possibly corresponds to TRBD1 (8 bases). The V gene's germline CDR1 is LNHDA and CDR2 SQIVND (reference sequence). This CDR3 is 13 amino acids long. Between the trimmed V and J ends, which lost 10 bases and 6 bases, there was a span of 19 bases.

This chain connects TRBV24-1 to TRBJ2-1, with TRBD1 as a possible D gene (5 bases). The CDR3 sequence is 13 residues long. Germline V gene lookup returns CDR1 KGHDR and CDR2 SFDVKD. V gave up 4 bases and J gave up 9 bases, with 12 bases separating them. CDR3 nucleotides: TGTGCCACCAGTGACCCGGGCCAGGGTGAGCAGTTCTTC. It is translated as CATSDPGQGEQFF.

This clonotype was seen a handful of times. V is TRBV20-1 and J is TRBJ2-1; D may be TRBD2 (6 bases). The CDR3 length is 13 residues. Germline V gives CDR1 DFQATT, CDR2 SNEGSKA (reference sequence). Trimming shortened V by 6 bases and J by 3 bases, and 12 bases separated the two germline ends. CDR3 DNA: TGCAGTGCCCCGCGAGCGGGCTACAATGAGCAGTTCTTC. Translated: CSAPRAGYNEQFF.